What follows are 22 T cell receptor beta chains derived from one specimen sequenced in a study of beta chain features in type 1 diabetes listed by TCRdb under 2018. The library came from the immunoSEQ multiplex PCR assay. The entire amount of isolated RNA was reverse transcribed using the High Capacity cDNA Reverse Transcription Kit, so the sequenced TCRB transcripts were expressed ones. Imported from immuneACCESS, the table was reduced by TCRdb to in-frame sequences with V and J called. These copies leave out some clones; in studies compared against another copy, an unresolved V gene accounts for under half, and the cause of the remainder is not known. The sample profile shows approximately 200,000 clones; over 9.5% of them were found once. Of the sample, 0.03% to 0.035% falls within the top ten clones. The sample taken for sequencing was naive CD4+ T cells from blood. This specimen's cell subset or site label, interpreted: true naive CD4+ T cells. The receptors derive from a woman in her late teens or twenties in good health.

The rearrangement joins TRBV23-1 to TRBJ2-7, with D possibly being TRBD2 (6 bases). TRBV23-1 is sorted into the ORF group, with uncertain function. V was trimmed by 1 base and J by 3 bases, leaving 13 bases between them. This CDR3 is built from 15 residues. CDR3 region: CASSQLTGDSYEQYF. The DNA for the CDR3 is TGCGCCAGCAGTCAATTAACGGGGGATAGCTACGAGCAGTACTTC.

This clone appeared a few times. This chain connects TRBV21-1 to TRBJ2-5; the table's D call, TRBD2, has no DNA check behind it. TRBV21-1 is a known pseudogene. CDR3 length: 14 residues. This CDR3 is CASSYGLAGGGLYF. The CDR3 DNA reads TGTGCCAGCAGCTACGGACTAGCGGGAGGGGGCTTGTACTTC.

The chain couples TRBV5-4 to TRBJ2-7; D remains unclear. CDR3 length equals 15 residues. Trimming stripped 4 bases from V and 4 bases from J, with 18 bases between. Per the germline V gene, CDR1 is SGHNT and CDR2 is YYREEE (reference sequence). CDR3 bases: TGTGCCAGCAGCCCTGCCAGCGCTGGCTCTTACGAGCAGTACTTC. Its translation is CASSPASAGSYEQYF.

This clone was seen only a few times. V gene TRBV5-4 combines with J gene TRBJ2-1; 8 bases are shared with TRBD2. Looked up from germline, CDR1 is SGHNT and CDR2 is YYREEE (reference sequence). There are 13 residues in the CDR3. With V trimmed by 4 bases and J by 5 bases, 2 bases remained unmatched. The CDR3 sequence: CASSVGGDNEQFF. In nucleotides, the CDR3 is TGTGCCAGCAGCGTCGGGGGGGACAATGAGCAGTTCTTC. The variable domain in full, completed from reference TRBV5-4 and TRBJ2-1, reads ETGVTQSPTHLIKTRGQQVTLRCSSQSGHNTVSWYQQALGQGPQFIFQYYREEENGRGNFPPRFSGLQFPNYSSELNVNALELDDSALYLCASSVGGDNEQFFGPGTRLTVL.

This clone was seen ten or more times. In the same sample, other DNA sequences code for this CDR3. The chain joins TRBV7-3 to TRBJ2-1; TRBD1 might be the D (6 bases). Trimming removed 4 bases from V and 7 bases from J, with 8 bases in between. From germline, CDR1 is SGHTA and CDR2 FQGTGA. The CDR3 consists of 12 residues. CDR3 in amino acids: CASSSQGNEQFF. The CDR3, as DNA: TGTGCCAGCAGCTCACAGGGAAATGAGCAGTTCTTC.

This clone has a handful of counts. In DNA, the CDR3 is TGTGCCAGCAGCTTAGTGGCGGGAGCCTACGAGCAGTACTTC. Translating it yields CASSLVAGAYEQYF. The chain links TRBV7-3 to TRBJ2-7, with 7 bases lining up with TRBD2. This CDR3 has 14 amino acids. V lost 2 bases to trimming and J lost 2 bases; unmatched junction nucleotides: 3. Germline lookup yields CDR1 SGHTA and CDR2 FQGTGA.

The rearrangement joins TRBV6-5 to TRBJ1-3, with 10 bases identical to TRBD1. Losses at the gene ends were 6 bases for V and 2 bases for J; bases not matched to a gene: 4. The CDR3 runs to 15 residues. Germline V gives CDR1 MNHEY, CDR2 SVGAGI. In DNA, the CDR3 is TGTGCCAGCAGCCGAGGACAGGGGGCTGGAAACACCATATATTTT. Its translation is CASSRGQGAGNTIYF.

This clone was detected a few times. The rearrangement uses TRBV27 and TRBJ2-2; tentatively, D is TRBD2 (5 bases). The V end was cut by 5 bases, the J end by 6 bases, with 19 bases between. Germline loops: CDR1 MNHEY, CDR2 SMNVEV (reference sequence). The CDR3 extends over 16 amino acids. CDR3 sequence: CASSRQAVGPAGELFF. CDR3 DNA: TGTGCCAGCAGTAGACAAGCGGTAGGGCCCGCCGGGGAGCTGTTTTTT.

This clone was seen a handful of times. The chain carries TRBV9 and TRBJ1-2; D call uncertain. Germline V lookup: CDR1 SGDLS, CDR2 YYNGEE. V lost 3 bases to trimming and J lost 4 bases, with 13 bases between them. This CDR3 spans 14 amino acids. CDR3 nucleotide sequence: TGTGCCAGCAGCGATCAAGGCGGATTCTATGGCTACACCTTC. It specifies CASSDQGGFYGYTF.

This clone was seen more than once but under ten times. The chain uses TRBV25-1 and TRBJ2-7, with TRBD2 matching over 11 bases. Germline CDR1 is MGHDK and CDR2 is SYGVNS. The CDR3 totals 15 residues. With 4 bases clipped from V and 3 bases from J, the junction kept 5 bases outside the gene matches. The CDR3 nucleotides read TGTGCCAGCAGTGTGGGGACTAGCGGCCTCTACGAGCAGTACTTC. Translation: CASSVGTSGLYEQYF.

This clone was picked up a small number of times. The chain recombines TRBV6-1 with TRBJ1-1; D is perhaps TRBD1 (6 bases). CDR3 length: 13 residues. Germline V CDR1 and CDR2: MNHNS, SASEGT. Between the trimmed V and J ends, which lost 6 bases and 2 bases, there was a span of 10 bases. CDR3 DNA: TGTGCCAGCAGGGACAGCCTTAACACTGAAGCTTTCTTT. It specifies CASRDSLNTEAFF.

This clone occurred many times. This chain links TRBV5-4 with TRBJ2-5; a weak D match, TRBD1 (5 bases). The CDR3 totals 14 residues. Germline CDR1 reads SGHNT; CDR2 reads YYREEE (reference sequence). The V end was cut by 4 bases, the J end by 0 bases, with 10 bases between. The CDR3 DNA follows: TGTGCCAGCAGCGATGACAGTTACCAAGAGACCCAGTACTTC. This sequence encodes CASSDDSYQETQYF.

In its sample, this clone was seen a few times. The V and J genes are TRBV5-6 and TRBJ2-7, with 7 bases that match TRBD1. With 6 bases clipped from V and 3 bases from J, the junction kept 12 bases outside the gene matches. CDR1 SGHDT and CDR2 YYEEEE come from the germline V gene. The CDR3 sequence is 15 residues long. CDR3 sequence reads: CASNGPRQGLYEQYF. The CDR3 DNA is TGTGCCAGCAACGGTCCCCGACAGGGCCTCTACGAGCAGTACTTC.

As concerns this clone: A much more abundant neighbour one base away suggests this may be a read error. The chain recombines TRBV4-2 with TRBJ2-7; D is possibly TRBD1 (5 bases). The V end was cut by 1 base, the J end by 6 bases, with 19 bases between. This CDR3 is built from 16 residues. Per germline, CDR1 LGHNA and CDR2 YNFKEQ. DNA of the CDR3: TGTGCCAGCAGCCAAGTTGGCCAGGGCGAAAGAGGCGAGCAGTACTTC. It translates to CASSQVGQGERGEQYF.

This clone was seen more than once but under ten times. The J gene is TRBJ1-3, the V gene TRBV2, with D possibly TRBD1 on 6 matching bases. The V and J ends lost 6 bases and 3 bases respectively, with 9 bases between them. The CDR3 length is 13 residues. The germline V gene has CDR1 SNHLY and CDR2 FYNNEI. CDR3 in amino acids: CASSRGRGNTIYF. CDR3 coding DNA: TGTGCCAGCAGCAGGGGTCGTGGAAACACCATATATTTT.

The chain has TRBV7-8 and TRBJ2-7; D is possibly TRBD2 (5 bases). Trimming left V 4 bases short and J 0 bases short, with 16 bases between. Germline V gene lookup returns CDR1 SGHVS and CDR2 FQNEAQ. This CDR3 spans 16 amino acids. The DNA for the CDR3 is TGTGCCAGCAGCTCCTGGAGGAACACTGTCTCCTACGAGCAGTACTTC. The encoded protein is CASSSWRNTVSYEQYF.

The chain couples TRBV5-1 to TRBJ2-7; D might be TRBD1 (6 bases). Trimming removed 0 bases from V and 0 bases from J, with 10 bases in between. This CDR3 is 15 amino acids long. Per germline, CDR1 SGHRS and CDR2 YFSETQ. Here the CDR3 reads CASSLETGISYEQYF. DNA for the CDR3: TGCGCCAGCAGCTTGGAAACAGGGATCTCCTACGAGCAGTACTTC.

J is TRBJ1-1 and V is TRBV19, with D hard to call. The CDR3 loop spans 15 amino acids. CDR1 is LNHDA, CDR2 SQIVND, per germline (reference sequence). The ends were cut back, 0 bases at V and 5 bases at J, with 13 bases in the middle. In DNA form, the CDR3 reads TGTGCCAGTAGTATAGATGGCGAGGGTCGGACTGAAGCTTTCTTT. It is translated as CASSIDGEGRTEAFF.

The V gene is TRBV5-1, the J gene TRBJ2-1, with 10 bases that match TRBD2. In germline, CDR1 is SGHRS, CDR2 YFSETQ. This CDR3 has 17 amino acids. The V segment lost 0 bases and the J segment 10 bases; nucleotides outside the gene matches: 13. The CDR3 nucleotides read TGCGCCAGCAGCTTGGCCCGTAGCGGGGGGCCGAAGGGGGAGCAGTTCTTC. This codes for CASSLARSGGPKGEQFF.

The rearrangement uses TRBV4-2 and TRBJ2-6; 9 bases fit TRBD1. V trimming: 1 base; J trimming: 1 base; junction bases outside the gene matches: 8. Germline V lookup: CDR1 LGHNA, CDR2 YNFKEQ. The CDR3 totals 19 residues. The CDR3 here is CASSQGPGQGSSGANVLTF. DNA of the CDR3: TGTGCCAGCAGCCAAGGTCCGGGACAGGGATCGTCTGGGGCCAACGTCCTGACTTTC.

This clone was observed a few times. V gene TRBV10-3 combines with J gene TRBJ2-1, with 10 bases that match TRBD2. Looked up from germline, CDR1 is ENHRY and CDR2 is SYGVKD. With V trimmed by 3 bases and J by 8 bases, 13 bases remained unmatched. This CDR3 is 17 amino acids long. The CDR3 protein is CAISDRISASGSDEQFF. The CDR3 DNA sequence: TGTGCCATCAGTGACAGGATTTCGGCTAGCGGGAGCGATGAGCAGTTCTTC.

The V gene is TRBV11-1, the J gene TRBJ2-5, with 8 bases that match TRBD2. The CDR3 is 14 residues long. CDR1 and CDR2 from the germline V gene are SGHAT and FQDESV (reference sequence). V shed 6 bases and J 6 bases; nucleotides not matched to a gene: 9. CDR3 in DNA: TGTGCCAGCAGACAGTCAGCGGGGGAGAAGACCCAGTACTTC. Translation gives CASRQSAGEKTQYF. The full variable domain, its missing parts supplied by reference TRBV11-1 and TRBJ2-5, is EAEVAQSPRYKITEKSQAVAFWCDPISGHATLYWYRQILGQGPELLVQFQDESVVDDSQLPKDRFSAERLKGVDSTLKIQPAELGDSAMYLCASRQSAGEKTQYFGPGTRLLVL.